What follows are 27 T cell receptor beta chains derived from one specimen sequenced in a study of patients and donors after allogeneic stem cell transplantation. TCRdb called the RT-PCR reads again in MiXCR, with one record for every CDR3 protein. The profile covers some 880,000 distinct CDR3 sequences, with about 20% appearing a single time and under 6.5% taken by the ten largest. Sequences were obtained from blood, either unsorted or a sorted T cell fraction (not recorded which). These receptors all stem from a human donor who was either an allogeneic HSCT recipient or a stem cell or donor lymphocyte infusion donor (not recorded which). It is not recorded whose cells these are; they may come from a transplant donor.

This rearrangement joins TRBV18 to TRBJ2-2, with D unclear. CDR1 KGHSH and CDR2 LQKENI come from the germline V gene. V lost 1 base and J 0 bases, leaving 21 bases between the germline ends. The CDR3 has 20 amino acids. CDR3 loop: CASSPRFLGLGSPNTGELFF. The CDR3 DNA sequence: TGTGCCAGCTCACCACGTTTTCTGGGATTAGGCAGCCCGAACACCGGGGAGCTGTTTTTT.

The rearrangement links TRBV5-1 to TRBJ1-1; D is undetermined. CDR3 size: 16 residues. Between the trimmed V and J ends, which lost 0 bases and 1 base, there was a span of 13 bases. Germline assignment: CDR1 SGHRS and CDR2 YFSETQ. Here the CDR3 reads CASSLEGGRQNTEAFF. CDR3 sequence (DNA): TGCGCCAGCAGCTTGGAAGGCGGCCGGCAGAACACTGAAGCTTTCTTT.

This sequence joins TRBV14 and TRBJ2-1; 11 nucleotides align to TRBD2. J gave up 3 bases and V 3 bases, and 4 bases lay outside the gene matches. CDR1 is SGHDN, CDR2 FVKESK, per germline. The CDR3 loop spans 16 amino acids. The CDR3 loop is CASSQVTSGIYNEQFF. The CDR3 DNA reads TGTGCCAGCAGCCAGGTGACTAGCGGGATCTACAATGAGCAGTTCTTC.

This clonotype was found a few times. V gene TRBV10-3 combines with J gene TRBJ1-2, with a tentative D call TRBD1 (5 bases). The V gene's germline CDR1 is ENHRY and CDR2 SYGVKD. The germline V and J ends were trimmed by 0 bases and 0 bases, with 14 bases remaining between them. The CDR3 totals 17 residues. CDR3 nucleotides: TGTGCCATCAGTGAGTCACCAGGGAGCGTCCCTAACTATGGCTACACCTTC. Translated: CAISESPGSVPNYGYTF.

V gene TRBV3-1 combines with J gene TRBJ1-4; TRBD1 agrees at 9 bases. This CDR3 has 15 residues. CDR1 is LGHDT, CDR2 YNNKEL, per germline (reference sequence). The junction had 9 bases not matched to a gene; V was cut back by 3 bases and J by 10 bases. This chain's CDR3 is CASSHEQGARGKLFF. CDR3 nucleotides: TGTGCCAGCAGCCACGAACAGGGGGCGCGGGGAAAACTGTTTTTT.

This clonotype was picked up a small number of times. This rearrangement joins TRBV10-3 to TRBJ1-6; TRBD1 matches at 7 bases. Trimming cost V 10 bases and J 6 bases; bases outside gene matches: 6. The germline gives CDR1 ENHRY, CDR2 SYGVKD. The CDR3 loop spans 13 amino acids. As DNA, the CDR3 is TGTGCCACCGGGACAGCTATTAATTCACCCCTCCACTTT. Its translation: CATGTAINSPLHF.

The genes are TRBV5-6 and TRBJ2-1; no clear D. V shed 4 bases and J shed 7 bases, with 9 bases lying between them. This CDR3 comprises 12 residues. Germline CDR1 SGHDT, CDR2 YYEEEE. Here the CDR3 DNA reads TGTGCCAGCAGCCGAACGATAAATGAGCAGTTCTTC. Protein: CASSRTINEQFF. The full variable domain, completed using reference TRBV5-6 and TRBJ2-1, is DAGVTQSPTHLIKTRGQQVTLRCSPKSGHDTVSWYQQALGQGPQFIFQYYEEEERQRGNFPDRFSGHQFPNYSSELNVNALLLGDSALYLCASSRTINEQFFGPGTRLTVL.

J is TRBJ2-7 and V is TRBV29-1, with 8 bases fitting TRBD2. Trimming at V came to 5 bases and at J to 5 bases, leaving 8 bases not matched to a gene. Per the germline V gene, CDR1 is SQVTM and CDR2 is ANQGSEA. The CDR3 consists of 13 residues. The DNA for the CDR3 is TGCAGCGTTAGAAGCGGGAGAATCAACGAGCAGTACTTC. It is translated as CSVRSGRINEQYF.

The J gene is TRBJ1-1, the V gene TRBV30; D is undetermined. Trimming took 0 bases from V and 2 from J, leaving 7 bases between them. The CDR3 length is 13 residues. CDR1 is GTSNPN, CDR2 SVGIG, per germline (reference sequence). CDR3 coding DNA: TGTGCCTGGAGTGTACAAGATAACACTGAAGCTTTCTTT. It translates to CAWSVQDNTEAFF.

This chain links TRBV5-6 with TRBJ1-3; D unclear. This CDR3 is 16 amino acids long. V lost 1 base to trimming and J lost 0 bases, with 11 bases between them. CDR1 SGHDT and CDR2 YYEEEE come from the germline V gene. The DNA of the CDR3 is TGTGCCAGCAGCTTGCTTCAGCTCTACTCTGGAAACACCATATATTTT. Its translation: CASSLLQLYSGNTIYF.

This clonotype turned up a few times. The chain is built from TRBV5-1 and TRBJ1-4; D call uncertain. Between the trimmed V and J ends, which lost 0 bases and 8 bases, there was a span of 11 bases. The CDR3 loop spans 14 amino acids. Germline assignment: CDR1 SGHRS and CDR2 YFSETQ. CDR3 sequence (DNA): TGCGCCAGCAGCTTGGACAGTAACTTCGAAAAACTGTTTTTT. It encodes CASSLDSNFEKLFF.

V and J are TRBV9 and TRBJ2-1, with 8 bases fitting TRBD2. This CDR3 is built from 17 residues. Trimming at V came to 0 bases and at J to 2 bases, leaving 7 bases not matched to a gene. Looked up from germline, CDR1 is SGDLS and CDR2 is YYNGEE. The CDR3 nucleotides read TGTGCCAGCAGCGTAGGCCTCGGGCGGGAGGCCTACAATGAGCAGTTCTTC. The encoded protein is CASSVGLGREAYNEQFF. Looking up the rest from reference TRBV9 and TRBJ2-1 gives the full variable domain: DSGVTQTPKHLITATGQRVTLRCSPRSGDLSVYWYQQSLDQGLQFLIQYYNGEERAKGNILERFSAQQFPDLHSELNLSSLELGDSALYFCASSVGLGREAYNEQFFGPGTRLTVL.

This chain links TRBV6-5 with TRBJ2-1, with TRBD2 identical over 8 bases. V was clipped by 0 bases and J by 5 bases; unmatched bases: 6. This CDR3 is 16 amino acids long. Germline V gives CDR1 MNHEY, CDR2 SVGAGI. The CDR3 DNA follows: TGTGCCAGCAGTTACTCGTTAGCGGGACCCAACAATGAGCAGTTCTTC. Translating gives CASSYSLAGPNNEQFF.

A single count supports this clonotype. The chain is built from TRBV29-1 and TRBJ2-7; D ambiguous. The germline V and J ends were trimmed by 6 bases and 0 bases, with 6 bases remaining between them. The CDR3 consists of 11 residues. The V gene's germline CDR1 is SQVTM and CDR2 ANQGSEA. CDR3 nucleotides: TGCAGCGTGACAAACTCCTACGAGCAGTACTTC. This gives the protein CSVTNSYEQYF.

This clonotype turned up a few times. The V and J genes are TRBV11-2 and TRBJ2-1; 14 nucleotides align to TRBD2. The germline V gene encodes CDR1 SGHAT and CDR2 FQNNGV. The CDR3 runs to 18 residues. Losses at the gene ends were 3 bases for V and 6 bases for J; bases not matched to a gene: 10. The CDR3 sequence: CASSFRLAGGPLSNEQFF. CDR3 bases: TGTGCCAGCAGCTTTCGACTAGCGGGGGGGCCTCTGAGCAATGAGCAGTTCTTC.

This clonotype was detected a few times. The gene calls are TRBV12-3 or TRBV12-4 and TRBJ2-5; possibly TRBD2 for D (6 bases). The ends were cut back, 6 bases at V and 5 bases at J, with 19 bases in the middle. The CDR3 has 15 amino acids. The CDR3 DNA reads TGTGCCAGCAGCCTAAGAGGTTGGGGGGAGGAGACCCAGTACTTC. This codes for CASSLRGWGEETQYF.

The chain is built from TRBV28 and TRBJ2-2; no clear D gene. The CDR3 consists of 13 residues. Germline assignment: CDR1 MDHEN and CDR2 SYDVKM. Trimming removed 7 bases at V and 0 bases at J, with 6 bases between. CDR3 DNA sequence: TGTGCCAGCATCGCCACGAACACCGGGGAGCTGTTTTTT. Translated, it gives CASIATNTGELFF. Full variable domain (remainder filled in from reference TRBV28 and TRBJ2-2): DVKVTQSSRYLVKRTGEKVFLECVQDMDHENMFWYRQDPGLGLRLIYFSYDVKMKEKGDIPEGYSVSREKKERFSLILESASTNQTSMYLCASIATNTGELFFGEGSRLTVL.

This clonotype was seen a handful of times. V usage is TRBV12-5 and J usage is TRBJ2-2, with D uncertain. This CDR3 comprises 16 residues. Trimming stripped 0 bases from V and 1 base from J, with 9 bases between. Per germline, CDR1 LGHNT and CDR2 FRNRAP. DNA for the CDR3: TGTGCTAGTGGTTTGGTTCTGGGCAGGAACACCGGGGAGCTGTTTTTT. Its protein is CASGLVLGRNTGELFF.

The chain joins TRBV25-1 to TRBJ2-2; no firm D call. The V end was cut by 3 bases, the J end by 3 bases, with 8 bases between. CDR3 length: 14 amino acids. In germline, CDR1 is MGHDK, CDR2 SYGVNS. The chain's CDR3 is CASSDGPYTGELFF. CDR3 DNA sequence: TGTGCCAGCAGTGACGGGCCCTACACCGGGGAGCTGTTTTTT.

This clonotype was found a few times. The chain couples TRBV20-1 to TRBJ2-7, with 8 bases identical to TRBD2. The CDR3 has 15 amino acids. J lost 6 bases, V lost 4 bases, and 14 bases had no gene match. Germline CDR1 reads DFQATT; CDR2 reads SNEGSKA (reference sequence). Written as DNA, the CDR3 is TGCAGTGCTACCCCCAGGAGCGGGAGAACACGCGAGCAGTACTTC. This gives the protein CSATPRSGRTREQYF.

The CDR3: CSVVRGTNTEAFF. As DNA, the CDR3 is TGCAGCGTTGTTAGGGGGACCAACACTGAAGCTTTCTTT. This chain links TRBV29-1 with TRBJ1-1; D might be TRBD1 (6 bases). V gave up 4 bases and J gave up 2 bases, with 11 bases separating them. The CDR3 is 13 residues long. Germline values: CDR1 SQVTM, CDR2 ANQGSEA.

The rearrangement uses TRBV20-1 and TRBJ2-1; 15 nucleotides match TRBD2. The germline V gene has CDR1 DFQATT and CDR2 SNEGSKA (reference sequence). V lost 0 bases and J lost 7; bases outside the gene matches: 4. CDR3 length equals 16 residues. The chain's CDR3 is CSARERGTSGRNEQFF. For the CDR3, the DNA is TGCAGTGCTAGAGAGCGAGGGACTAGCGGGAGGAATGAGCAGTTCTTC.

The rearrangement joins TRBV10-3 to TRBJ1-1; tentative D call: TRBD1 (5 bases). Germline loops: CDR1 ENHRY, CDR2 SYGVKD. The CDR3 is made up of 18 amino acids. Trimming removed 6 bases from V and 1 base from J, with 24 bases in between. CDR3 in amino acids: CAIRSGAQPLISNTEAFF. The CDR3 nucleotides read TGTGCCATCAGAAGTGGGGCCCAACCGCTTATATCGAACACTGAAGCTTTCTTT.

The J gene is TRBJ2-5, the V gene TRBV24-1; a weak D match, TRBD1 (6 bases). This CDR3 is built from 15 residues. V shed 9 bases and J shed 0 bases, with 16 bases lying between them. Germline V lookup: CDR1 KGHDR, CDR2 SFDVKD. This CDR3 is CATGGDRRYQETQYF. DNA for the CDR3: TGTGCCACCGGAGGAGACAGGCGGTACCAAGAGACCCAGTACTTC.

The genes are TRBV5-1 and TRBJ1-2; 9 nucleotides line up with TRBD1. CDR1 SGHRS and CDR2 YFSETQ come from the germline V gene. The CDR3 extends over 14 amino acids. V gave up 0 bases and J gave up 6 bases; unmatched junction bases: 3. This CDR3 is CASSLATGGNGYTF. CDR3 nucleotide sequence: TGCGCCAGCAGCTTGGCGACAGGGGGTAATGGCTACACCTTC.

The chain uses TRBV12-3 or TRBV12-4 and TRBJ1-5, with 7 bases aligning to TRBD1. The junction had 10 bases not matched to a gene; V was cut back by 6 bases and J by 2 bases. CDR3 size: 16 residues. CDR3 sequence (DNA): TGTGCCAGCAGGAGGCCACTCGACAGGGGCAATCAGCCCCAGCATTTT. Amino acid sequence: CASRRPLDRGNQPQHF.

This clonotype was found a few times. The chain has TRBV9 and TRBJ2-5, with 8 positions matching TRBD2. The CDR3 is 16 residues long. The germline gives CDR1 SGDLS, CDR2 YYNGEE. V was clipped by 0 bases and J by 4 bases; unmatched bases: 8. The CDR3 DNA is TGTGCCAGCAGCGTAGAGGTGGCGGGGGGAACAGAGACCCAGTACTTC. It specifies CASSVEVAGGTETQYF.